This TCR beta chain was sequenced during a study of cytomegalovirus exposure and HLA in healthy donors. Study background: The Caucasian-associated ancestry cluster contained roughly four fifths of the approximately 420 genotyped donors.

With V trimmed by 5 bases and J by 3 bases, 10 bases remained unmatched. The CDR3 totals 16 residues. The germline CDR1 and CDR2 sequences are MNHNY and SVGAGI (reference sequence). Both 60 Vbeta primers and 13 Jbeta primers went into the PCR. TCRdb keeps only in-frame clones here, not all; method: immunoSEQ multiplex PCR. This table has about 120,000 clones, approximately 76% appearing once. This chain uses TRBV6-6 with TRBJ1-1, with 9 nucleotides matching TRBD1. The sample consisted of PBMCs. This TCR was recovered from a man in his 60s in good health and CMV-seropositive. The CDR3 here is CASSTAGTGTYTEAFF. DNA for the CDR3: TGTGCCAGCAGTACCGCCGGGACAGGGACCTACACTGAAGCTTTCTTT.